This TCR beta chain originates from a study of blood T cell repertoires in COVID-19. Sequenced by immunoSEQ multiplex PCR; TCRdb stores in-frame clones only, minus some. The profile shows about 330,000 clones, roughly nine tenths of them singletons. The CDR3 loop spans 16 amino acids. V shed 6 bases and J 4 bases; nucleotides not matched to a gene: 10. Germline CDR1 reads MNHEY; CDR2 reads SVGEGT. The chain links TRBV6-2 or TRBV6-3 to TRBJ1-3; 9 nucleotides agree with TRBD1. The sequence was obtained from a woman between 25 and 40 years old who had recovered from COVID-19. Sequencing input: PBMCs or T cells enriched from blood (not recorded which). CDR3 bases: TGTGCCAGCAGCGATCCGGGACAGGGAGAGGGAAACACCATATATTTT. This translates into CASSDPGQGEGNTIYF.